This T cell receptor (beta chain) was profiled in a study of CD8+ T cells in alopecia areata. Overall study context: Treated patients took oral tofacitinib at 5 to 10 mg twice daily.

Regarding this clone: As yet, its antigen is unknown.

The CDR3 contains 13 residues. Trimming cost V 5 bases and J 6 bases; bases outside gene matches: 6. Germline V lookup: CDR1 SNHLY, CDR2 FYNNEI. Treatment of the sample: oral pan-JAK inhibitor, 5-10 mg twice daily. Those with alopecia areata gave lesional scalp punch biopsies and peripheral blood. Following extraction, RNA underwent reverse transcription to cDNA, which served as the sequencing template. Assay: immunoSEQ multiplex PCR; the TCRdb copy retains only in-frame clones and omits some. This table has approximately 280,000 clones, 58% appearing once. General study points: Tofacitinib significantly brought down scalp clonality and expanded CD8+ clones among top 100. The study also sequences resident alphabeta T cells of normal skin in scalp samples.

The clonotype was recovered from a human donor with alopecia areata. V is TRBV2 and J is TRBJ1-2; TRBD1 matches 7 bases. This sample comprised CD4+ T cells sorted from blood, obtained at week 24, from a patient treated with tofacitinib. CDR3 sequence (DNA): TGTGCCAGCAGTACCGGGACAGCGGATGGCTACACCTTC. Protein: CASSTGTADGYTF.